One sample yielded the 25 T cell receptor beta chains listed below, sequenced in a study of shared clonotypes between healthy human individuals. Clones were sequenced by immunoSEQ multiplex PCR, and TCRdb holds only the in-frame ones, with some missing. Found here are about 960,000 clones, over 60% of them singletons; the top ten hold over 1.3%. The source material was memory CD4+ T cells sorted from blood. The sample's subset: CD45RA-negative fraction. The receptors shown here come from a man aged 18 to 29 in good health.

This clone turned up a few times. The CDR3 sequence is CASRTHKNTEAFF. CDR3 coding DNA: TGTGCCAGCAGGACTCACAAGAACACTGAAGCTTTCTTT. V is TRBV6-5 and J is TRBJ1-1; D gene unclear. Trimming removed 6 bases at V and 1 base at J, with 9 bases between. The CDR3 is 13 amino acids. CDR1 is MNHEY, CDR2 SVGAGI, per germline.

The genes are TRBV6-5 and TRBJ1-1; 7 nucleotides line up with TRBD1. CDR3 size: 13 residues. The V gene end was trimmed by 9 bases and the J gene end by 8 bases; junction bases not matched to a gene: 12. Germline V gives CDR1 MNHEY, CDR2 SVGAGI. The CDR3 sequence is CASFGGGAGEAFF. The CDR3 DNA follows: TGTGCCAGTTTTGGAGGGGGCGCAGGAGAAGCTTTCTTT.

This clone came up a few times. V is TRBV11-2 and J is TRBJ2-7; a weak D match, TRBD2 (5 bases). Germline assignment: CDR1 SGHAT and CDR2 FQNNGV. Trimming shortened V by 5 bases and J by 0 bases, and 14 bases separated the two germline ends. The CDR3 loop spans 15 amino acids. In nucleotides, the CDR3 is TGTGCCAGCAGCCCCACGGGGATCCCCTCCTACGAGCAGTACTTC. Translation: CASSPTGIPSYEQYF.

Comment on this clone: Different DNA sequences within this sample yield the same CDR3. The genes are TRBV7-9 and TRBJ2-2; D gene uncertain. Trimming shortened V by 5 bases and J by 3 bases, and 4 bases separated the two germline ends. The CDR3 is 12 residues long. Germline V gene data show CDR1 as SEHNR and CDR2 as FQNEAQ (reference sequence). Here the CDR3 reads CASSPYTGELFF. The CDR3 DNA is TGTGCCAGCAGCCCATACACCGGGGAGCTGTTTTTT. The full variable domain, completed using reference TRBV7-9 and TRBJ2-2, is DTGVSQNPRHKITKRGQNVTFRCDPISEHNRLYWYRQTLGQGPEFLTYFQNEAQLEKSRLLSDRFSAERPKGSFSTLEIQRTEQGDSAMYLCASSPYTGELFFGEGSRLTVL.

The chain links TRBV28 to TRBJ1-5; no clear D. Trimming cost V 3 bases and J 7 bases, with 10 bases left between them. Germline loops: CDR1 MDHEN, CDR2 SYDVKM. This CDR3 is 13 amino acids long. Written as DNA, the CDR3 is TGTGCCAGCAGTTTCGTAGGCGTGCAGCCCCAGCATTTT. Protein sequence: CASSFVGVQPQHF.

The DNA for the CDR3 is TGTGCCAGCATGTTGGGTTTTGGTTCACCCCTCCACTTT. Residues: CASMLGFGSPLHF. The V and J genes are TRBV25-1 and TRBJ1-6; D remains ambiguous. Germline V lookup: CDR1 MGHDK, CDR2 SYGVNS. The CDR3 runs to 13 residues. Trimming took 7 bases from V and 9 from J, leaving 13 bases between them.

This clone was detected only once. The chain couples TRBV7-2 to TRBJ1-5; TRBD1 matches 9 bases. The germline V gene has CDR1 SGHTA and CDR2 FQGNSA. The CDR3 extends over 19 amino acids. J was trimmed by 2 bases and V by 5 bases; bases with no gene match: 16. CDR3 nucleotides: TGTGCCAGCAGCCGTCACCAACGGGACAGGGATAGGGGCAATCAGCCCCAGCATTTT. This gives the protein CASSRHQRDRDRGNQPQHF.

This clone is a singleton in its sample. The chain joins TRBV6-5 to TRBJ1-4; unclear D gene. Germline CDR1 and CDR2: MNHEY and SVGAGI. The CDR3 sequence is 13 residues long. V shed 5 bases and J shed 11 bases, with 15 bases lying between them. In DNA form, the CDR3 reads TGTGCCAGCAGTAACCCCTCAGTAGGGAAACTGTTTTTT. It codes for CASSNPSVGKLFF.

The CDR3 loop reads CASSSPQGANEKLFF. The CDR3 DNA is TGTGCCAGCAGTTCCCCCCAGGGGGCTAATGAAAAACTGTTTTTT. This chain joins TRBV28 and TRBJ1-4, with TRBD1 identical over 7 bases. Germline CDR1 MDHEN, CDR2 SYDVKM. CDR3 length equals 15 residues. Unmatched junction bases numbered 5, after V lost 4 bases and J lost 3 bases.

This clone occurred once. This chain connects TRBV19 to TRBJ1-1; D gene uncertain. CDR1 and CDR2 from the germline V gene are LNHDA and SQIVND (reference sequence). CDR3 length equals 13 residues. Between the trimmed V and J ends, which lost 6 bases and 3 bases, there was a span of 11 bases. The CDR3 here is CASSRGSDTEAFF. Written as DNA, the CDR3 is TGTGCCAGTAGCCGCGGTTCCGACACTGAAGCTTTCTTT.

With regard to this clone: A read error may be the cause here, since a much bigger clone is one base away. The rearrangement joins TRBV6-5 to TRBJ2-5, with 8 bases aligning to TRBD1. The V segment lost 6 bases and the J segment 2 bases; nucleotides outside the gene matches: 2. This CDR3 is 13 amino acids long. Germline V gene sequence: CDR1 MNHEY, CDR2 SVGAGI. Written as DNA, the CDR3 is TGTGCCAGCAGGGGACAGGATCAAGAGACCCAGTACTTC. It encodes CASRGQDQETQYF.

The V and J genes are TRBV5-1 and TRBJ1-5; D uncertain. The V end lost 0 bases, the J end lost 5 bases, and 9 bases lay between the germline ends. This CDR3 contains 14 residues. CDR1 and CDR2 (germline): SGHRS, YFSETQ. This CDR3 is CASSLGGSDQPQHF. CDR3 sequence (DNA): TGCGCCAGCAGCTTGGGAGGGTCAGATCAGCCCCAGCATTTT.

The CDR3 region is CASNFPVPQQGRANEKLFF. DNA for the CDR3: TGTGCCAGCAACTTTCCAGTTCCCCAGCAGGGGCGGGCTAATGAAAAACTGTTTTTT. The rearrangement links TRBV2 to TRBJ1-4; a weak D match, TRBD1 (6 bases). The CDR3 spans 19 residues. V lost 7 bases to trimming and J lost 3 bases, with 27 bases between them. Germline-derived CDR1 and CDR2 are SNHLY and FYNNEI. Together with reference TRBV2 and TRBJ1-4, the CDR3 gives the full variable domain: EPEVTQTPSHQVTQMGQEVILRCVPISNHLYFYWYRQILGQKVEFLVSFYNNEISEKSEIFDDQFSVERPDGSNFTLKIRSTKLEDSAMYFCASNFPVPQQGRANEKLFFGSGTQLSVL.

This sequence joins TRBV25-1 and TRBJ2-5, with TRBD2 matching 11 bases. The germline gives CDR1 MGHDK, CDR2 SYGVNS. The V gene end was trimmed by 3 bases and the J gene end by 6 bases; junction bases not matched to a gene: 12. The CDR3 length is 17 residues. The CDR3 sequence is CASSDEGASGRSKTQYF. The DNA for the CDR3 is TGTGCCAGCAGTGATGAGGGGGCTAGCGGGAGGTCAAAGACCCAGTACTTC.

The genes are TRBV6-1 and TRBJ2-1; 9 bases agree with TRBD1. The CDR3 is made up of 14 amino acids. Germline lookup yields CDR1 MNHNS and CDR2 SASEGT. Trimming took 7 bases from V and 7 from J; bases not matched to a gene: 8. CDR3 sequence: CASTLGQGWNEQFF. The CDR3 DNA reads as TGTGCCAGCACCCTGGGACAGGGATGGAATGAGCAGTTCTTC.

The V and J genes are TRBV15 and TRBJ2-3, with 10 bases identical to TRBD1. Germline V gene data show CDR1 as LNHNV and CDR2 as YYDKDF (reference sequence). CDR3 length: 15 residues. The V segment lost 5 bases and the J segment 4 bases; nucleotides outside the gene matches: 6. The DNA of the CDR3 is TGTGCCACCAGCCGACAGACAGGGGGCGCAGATACGCAGTATTTT. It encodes CATSRQTGGADTQYF.

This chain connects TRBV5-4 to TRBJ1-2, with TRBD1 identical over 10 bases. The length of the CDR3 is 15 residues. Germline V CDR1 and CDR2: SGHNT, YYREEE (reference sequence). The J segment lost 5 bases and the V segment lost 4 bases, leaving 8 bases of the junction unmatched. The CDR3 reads CASSPGTGDRYGYTF. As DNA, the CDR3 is TGTGCCAGCAGCCCGGGGACAGGGGATAGATATGGCTACACCTTC.

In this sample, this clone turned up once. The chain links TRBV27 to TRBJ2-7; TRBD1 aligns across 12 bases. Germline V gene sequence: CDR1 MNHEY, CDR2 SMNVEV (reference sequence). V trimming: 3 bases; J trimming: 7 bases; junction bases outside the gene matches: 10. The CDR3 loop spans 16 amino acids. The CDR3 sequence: CASSLTGTGGSGEQYF. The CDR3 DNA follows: TGTGCCAGCAGTTTGACCGGGACAGGGGGCTCGGGTGAGCAGTACTTC.

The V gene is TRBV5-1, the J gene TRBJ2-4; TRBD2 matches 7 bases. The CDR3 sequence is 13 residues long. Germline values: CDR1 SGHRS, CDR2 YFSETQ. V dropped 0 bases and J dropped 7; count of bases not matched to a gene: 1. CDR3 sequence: CASSLGEGNIQYF. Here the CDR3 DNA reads TGCGCCAGCAGCTTGGGGGAGGGGAACATTCAGTACTTC.

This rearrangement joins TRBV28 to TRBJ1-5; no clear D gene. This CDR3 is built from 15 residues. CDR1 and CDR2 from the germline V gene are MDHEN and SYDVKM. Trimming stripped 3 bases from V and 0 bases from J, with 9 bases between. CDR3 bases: TGTGCCAGCAGTTTCCGGGGTATTAGCAATCAGCCCCAGCATTTT. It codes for CASSFRGISNQPQHF.

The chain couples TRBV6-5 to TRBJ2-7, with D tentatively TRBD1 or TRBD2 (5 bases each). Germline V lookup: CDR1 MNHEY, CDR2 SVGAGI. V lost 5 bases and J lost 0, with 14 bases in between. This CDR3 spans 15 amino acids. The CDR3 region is CASSRDAEGSYEQYF. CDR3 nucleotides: TGTGCCAGCAGTAGGGACGCTGAAGGCTCCTACGAGCAGTACTTC.

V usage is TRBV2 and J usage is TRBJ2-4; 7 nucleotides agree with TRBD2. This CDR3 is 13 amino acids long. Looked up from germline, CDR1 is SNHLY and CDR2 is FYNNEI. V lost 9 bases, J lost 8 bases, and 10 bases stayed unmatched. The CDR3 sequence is CASSPAGRDIQYF. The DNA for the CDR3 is TGTGCCAGTAGCCCAGCGGGGCGGGACATTCAGTACTTC.

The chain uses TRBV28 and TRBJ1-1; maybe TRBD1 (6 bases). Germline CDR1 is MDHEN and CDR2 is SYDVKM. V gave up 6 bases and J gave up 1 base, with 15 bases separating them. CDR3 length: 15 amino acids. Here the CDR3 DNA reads TGTGCCAGCAGACCCAACAGGGAGAGGAACACTGAAGCTTTCTTT. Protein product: CASRPNRERNTEAFF.

The CDR3 loop is CASSRLIPGQGADTQYF. The CDR3 DNA reads as TGTGCCAGCTCACGCTTGATACCGGGACAGGGAGCAGATACGCAGTATTTT. This chain uses TRBV18 with TRBJ2-3; TRBD1 agrees at 9 bases. J was trimmed by 4 bases and V by 4 bases; bases with no gene match: 12. Germline V lookup: CDR1 KGHSH, CDR2 LQKENI. This CDR3 is built from 17 residues.

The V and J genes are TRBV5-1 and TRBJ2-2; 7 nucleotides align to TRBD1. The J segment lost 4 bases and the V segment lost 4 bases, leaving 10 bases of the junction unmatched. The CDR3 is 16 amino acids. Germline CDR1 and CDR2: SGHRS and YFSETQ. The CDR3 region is CASSLHGTDITGELFF. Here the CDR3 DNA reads TGCGCCAGCAGCCTGCACGGGACAGACATCACCGGGGAGCTGTTTTTT.